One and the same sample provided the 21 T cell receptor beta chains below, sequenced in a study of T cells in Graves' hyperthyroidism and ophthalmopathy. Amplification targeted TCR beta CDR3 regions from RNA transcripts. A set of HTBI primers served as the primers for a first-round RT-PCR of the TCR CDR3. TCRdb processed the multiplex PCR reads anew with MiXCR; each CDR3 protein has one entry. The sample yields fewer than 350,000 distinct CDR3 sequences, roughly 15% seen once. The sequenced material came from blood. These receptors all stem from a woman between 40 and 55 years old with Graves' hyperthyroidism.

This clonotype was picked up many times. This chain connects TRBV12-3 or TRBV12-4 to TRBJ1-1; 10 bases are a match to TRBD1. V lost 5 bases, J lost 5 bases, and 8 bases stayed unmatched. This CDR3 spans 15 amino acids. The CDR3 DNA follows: TGTGCCAGCAGTCGGGGACAGGGGAGAGAAACTGAAGCTTTCTTT. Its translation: CASSRGQGRETEAFF.

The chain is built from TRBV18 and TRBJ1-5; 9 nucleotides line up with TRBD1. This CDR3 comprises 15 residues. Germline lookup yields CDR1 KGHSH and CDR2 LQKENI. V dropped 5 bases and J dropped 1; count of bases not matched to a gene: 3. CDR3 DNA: TGTGCCAGCTCAGCCGGGACAGGGAGCAATCAGCCCCAGCATTTT. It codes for CASSAGTGSNQPQHF.

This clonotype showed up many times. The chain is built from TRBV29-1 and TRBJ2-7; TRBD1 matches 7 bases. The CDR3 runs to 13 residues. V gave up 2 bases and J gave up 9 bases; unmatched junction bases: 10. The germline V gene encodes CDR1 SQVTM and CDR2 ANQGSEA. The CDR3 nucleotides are TGCAGCGTTGAATCAACAGACAGGGTGGCGCAGTACTTC. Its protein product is CSVESTDRVAQYF.

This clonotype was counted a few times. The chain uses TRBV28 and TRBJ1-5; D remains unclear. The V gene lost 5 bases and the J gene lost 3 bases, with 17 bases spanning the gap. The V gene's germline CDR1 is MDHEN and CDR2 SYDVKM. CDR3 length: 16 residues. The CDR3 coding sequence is TGTGCCAGCAGTCCCCTGGGCCCGGACCCCAATCAGCCCCAGCATTTT. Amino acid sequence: CASSPLGPDPNQPQHF.

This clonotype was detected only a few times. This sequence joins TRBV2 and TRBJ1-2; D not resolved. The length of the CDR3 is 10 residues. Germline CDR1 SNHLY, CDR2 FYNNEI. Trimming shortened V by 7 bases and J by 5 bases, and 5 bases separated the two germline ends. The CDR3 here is CASIQYGYTF. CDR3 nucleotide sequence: TGTGCCAGCATTCAGTATGGCTACACCTTC.

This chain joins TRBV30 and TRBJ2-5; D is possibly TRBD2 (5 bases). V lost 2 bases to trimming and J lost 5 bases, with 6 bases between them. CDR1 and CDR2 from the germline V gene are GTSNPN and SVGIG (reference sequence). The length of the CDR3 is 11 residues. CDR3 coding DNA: TGTGCCTGGAGTTGGGAGGAGACCCAGTACTTC. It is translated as CAWSWEETQYF.

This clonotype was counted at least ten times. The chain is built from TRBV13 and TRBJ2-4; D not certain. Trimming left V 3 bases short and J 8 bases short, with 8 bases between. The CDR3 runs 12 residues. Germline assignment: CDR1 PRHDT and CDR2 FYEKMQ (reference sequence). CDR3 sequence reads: CASSFGGDIQYF. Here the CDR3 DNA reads TGTGCCAGCAGCTTCGGTGGGGACATTCAGTACTTC.

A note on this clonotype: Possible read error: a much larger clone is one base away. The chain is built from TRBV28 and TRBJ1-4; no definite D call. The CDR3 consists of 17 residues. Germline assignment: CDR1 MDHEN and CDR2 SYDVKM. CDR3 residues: CASSPAAAQATNGKLFF. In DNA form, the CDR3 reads TGTGCCAGCAGTCCCGCGGCAGCCCAAGCAACTAATGGAAAACTGTTTTTT.

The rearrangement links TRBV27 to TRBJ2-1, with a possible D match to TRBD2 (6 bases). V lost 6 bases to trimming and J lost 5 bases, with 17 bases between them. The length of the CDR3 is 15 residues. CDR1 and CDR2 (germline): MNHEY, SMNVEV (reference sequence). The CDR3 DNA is TGTGCCAGCAGAATTCTGGCGGGATTAGACAATGAGCAGTTCTTC. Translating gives CASRILAGLDNEQFF.

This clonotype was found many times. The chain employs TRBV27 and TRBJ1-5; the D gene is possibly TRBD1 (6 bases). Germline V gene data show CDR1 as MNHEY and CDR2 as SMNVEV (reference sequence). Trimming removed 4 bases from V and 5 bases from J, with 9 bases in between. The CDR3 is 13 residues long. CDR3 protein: CASSSRGDQPQHF. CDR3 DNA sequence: TGTGCCAGCAGTTCCAGGGGCGATCAGCCCCAGCATTTT.

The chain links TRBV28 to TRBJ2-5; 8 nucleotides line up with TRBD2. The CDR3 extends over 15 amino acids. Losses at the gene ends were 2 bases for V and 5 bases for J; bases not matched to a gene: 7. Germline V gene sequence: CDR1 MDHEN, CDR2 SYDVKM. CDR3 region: CASSLVRAGVETQYF. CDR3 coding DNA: TGTGCCAGCAGTTTAGTCCGAGCGGGAGTGGAGACCCAGTACTTC.

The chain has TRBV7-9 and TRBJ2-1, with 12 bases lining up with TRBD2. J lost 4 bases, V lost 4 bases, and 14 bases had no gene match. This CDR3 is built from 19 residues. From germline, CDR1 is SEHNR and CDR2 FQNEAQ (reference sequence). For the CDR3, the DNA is TGTGCCAGCAGCTCCACCGGGACTAGCGGGCGTAAGCTTTACAATGAGCAGTTCTTC. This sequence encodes CASSSTGTSGRKLYNEQFF.

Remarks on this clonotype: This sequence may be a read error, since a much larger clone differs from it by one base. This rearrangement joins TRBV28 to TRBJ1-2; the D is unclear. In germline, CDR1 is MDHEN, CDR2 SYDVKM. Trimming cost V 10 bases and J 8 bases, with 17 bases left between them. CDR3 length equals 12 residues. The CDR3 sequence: CAILQRARGYTF. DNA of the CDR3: TGTGCCATTTTACAGAGGGCGCGGGGCTACACCTTC.

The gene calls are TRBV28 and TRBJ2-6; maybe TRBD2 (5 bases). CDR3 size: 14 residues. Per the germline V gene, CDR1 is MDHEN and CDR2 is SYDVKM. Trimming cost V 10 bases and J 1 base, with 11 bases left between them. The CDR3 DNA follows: TGTGCCACGCAAGGGAGTTCTGGGGCCAACGTCCTGACTTTC. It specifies CATQGSSGANVLTF.

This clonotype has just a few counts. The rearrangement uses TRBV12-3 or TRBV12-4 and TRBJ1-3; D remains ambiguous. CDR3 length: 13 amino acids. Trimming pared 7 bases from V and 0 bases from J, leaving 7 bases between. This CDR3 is CASNRFSGNTIYF. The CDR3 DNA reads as TGTGCCAGCAATCGGTTCTCTGGAAACACCATATATTTT.

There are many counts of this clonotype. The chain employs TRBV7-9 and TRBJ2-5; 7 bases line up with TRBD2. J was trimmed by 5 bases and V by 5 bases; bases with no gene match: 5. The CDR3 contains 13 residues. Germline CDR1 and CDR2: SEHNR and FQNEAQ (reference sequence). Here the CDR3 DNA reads TGTGCCAGCAGCCACGGACTAGGGGAGACCCAGTACTTC. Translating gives CASSHGLGETQYF. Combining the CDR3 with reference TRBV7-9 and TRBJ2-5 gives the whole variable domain DTGVSQNPRHKITKRGQNVTFRCDPISEHNRLYWYRQTLGQGPEFLTYFQNEAQLEKSRLLSDRFSAERPKGSFSTLEIQRTEQGDSAMYLCASSHGLGETQYFGPGTRLLVL.

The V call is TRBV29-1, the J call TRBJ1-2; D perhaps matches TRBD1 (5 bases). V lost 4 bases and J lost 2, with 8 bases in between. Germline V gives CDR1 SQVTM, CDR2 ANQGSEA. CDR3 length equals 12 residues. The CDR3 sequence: CSVVQGNYGYTF. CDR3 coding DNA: TGCAGCGTTGTTCAGGGAAACTATGGCTACACCTTC.

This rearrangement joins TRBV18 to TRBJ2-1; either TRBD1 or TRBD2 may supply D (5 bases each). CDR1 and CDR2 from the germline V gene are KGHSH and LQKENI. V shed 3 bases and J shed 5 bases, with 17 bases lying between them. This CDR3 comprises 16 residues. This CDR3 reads CASSPPGPKGNNEQFF. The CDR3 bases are TGTGCCAGCTCACCGCCGGGACCCAAAGGTAACAATGAGCAGTTCTTC.

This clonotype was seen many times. The CDR3 region is CATSRGGTGKTEAFF. Here the CDR3 DNA reads TGTGCCACCAGCAGAGGGGGGACAGGAAAAACTGAAGCTTTCTTT. The chain couples TRBV15 to TRBJ1-1, with 8 nucleotides matching TRBD1. The V segment lost 1 base and the J segment 5 bases; nucleotides outside the gene matches: 6. Germline CDR1 and CDR2: LNHNV and YYDKDF (reference sequence). CDR3 length: 15 amino acids.

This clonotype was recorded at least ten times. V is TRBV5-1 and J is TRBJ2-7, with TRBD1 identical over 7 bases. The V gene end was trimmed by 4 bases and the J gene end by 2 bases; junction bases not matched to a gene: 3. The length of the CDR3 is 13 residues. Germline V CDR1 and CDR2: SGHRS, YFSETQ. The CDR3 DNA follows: TGCGCCAGCAGCATAGGGACAGCCTACGAGCAGTACTTC. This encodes CASSIGTAYEQYF.

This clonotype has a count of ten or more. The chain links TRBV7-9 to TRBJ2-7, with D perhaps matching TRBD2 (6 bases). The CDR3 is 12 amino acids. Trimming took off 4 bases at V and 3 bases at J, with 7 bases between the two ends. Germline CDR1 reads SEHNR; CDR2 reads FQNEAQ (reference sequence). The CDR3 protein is CASSSGVYEQYF. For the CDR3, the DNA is TGTGCCAGCAGCTCGGGGGTCTACGAGCAGTACTTC. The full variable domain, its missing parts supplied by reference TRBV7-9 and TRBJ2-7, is DTGVSQNPRHKITKRGQNVTFRCDPISEHNRLYWYRQTLGQGPEFLTYFQNEAQLEKSRLLSDRFSAERPKGSFSTLEIQRTEQGDSAMYLCASSSGVYEQYFGPGTRLTVT.